This record looks at one T cell receptor (beta chain) sequence and its context. Generated by immunoSEQ multiplex PCR, the TCRdb table keeps only in-frame clones and is missing some. In the table there are hundreds of thousands of clones, 65% to 90% of which are singletons. These data belong to a study of Ad26.COV2.S vaccination and SARS-CoV-2 variants. Study-level background: A COV1001 Ad26.COV2.S trial-arm participant provided the sample.

V was pared by 5 bases and J by 1 base, with 4 bases between. This CDR3 region has 12 residues. Germline values: CDR1 KGHDR, CDR2 SFDVKD. Treatment indicated: some 20 received Ad26.COV2.S at low or high dose, single or two shots; about 5 received placebo; per-sample allocation not given. Day 63 following the first vaccine or placebo injection was when the samples were taken. The clonotype was recovered from a person aged 18-60 years who received the Ad26.COV2.S COVID-19 vaccine or a placebo. This sample comprised peripheral blood, obtained in a trial of Ad26.COV2.S vaccine versus placebo. The rearrangement links TRBV24-1 to TRBJ1-1; unclear D gene. CDR3 DNA: TGTGCCACCAGTGGGAGGAACACTGAAGCTTTCTTT. Protein: CATSGRNTEAFF.